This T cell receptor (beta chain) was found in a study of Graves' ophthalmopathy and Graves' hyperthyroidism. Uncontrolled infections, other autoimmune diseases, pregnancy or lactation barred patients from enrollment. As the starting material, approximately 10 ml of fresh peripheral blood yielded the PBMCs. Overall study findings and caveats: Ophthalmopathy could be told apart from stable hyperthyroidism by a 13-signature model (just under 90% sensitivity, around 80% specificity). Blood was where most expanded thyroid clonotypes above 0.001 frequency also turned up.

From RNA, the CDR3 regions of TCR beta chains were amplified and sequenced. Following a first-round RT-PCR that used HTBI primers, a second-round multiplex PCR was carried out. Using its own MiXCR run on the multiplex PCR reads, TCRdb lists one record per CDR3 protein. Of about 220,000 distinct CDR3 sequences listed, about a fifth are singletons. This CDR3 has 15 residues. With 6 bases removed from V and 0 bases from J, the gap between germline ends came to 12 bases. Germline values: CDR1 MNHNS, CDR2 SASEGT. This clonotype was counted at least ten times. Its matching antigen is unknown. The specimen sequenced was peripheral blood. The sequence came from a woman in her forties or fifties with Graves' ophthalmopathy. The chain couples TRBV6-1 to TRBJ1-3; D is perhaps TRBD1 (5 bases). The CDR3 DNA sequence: TGTGCCAGCAGGGAATCAGGGTCCTCTGGAAACACCATATATTTT. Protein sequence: CASRESGSSGNTIYF.